Presented here are 30 T cell receptor beta chains from one specimen sequenced in a study of T cell repertoires in cytomegalovirus infection. These TCRs' antigens remain unknown. TCRdb ran MiXCR on the reads and lists one entry per CDR3 protein. The sample consists of about half a million distinct CDR3 sequences, about two fifths of them appearing once. The sequencing here drew on cultured PBMCs, taken from culture after CMV antigen stimulation. These receptors all come from a human donor in good health (CMV status not recorded). Some clones in this sample may be carry-over from other donors' samples.

CDR3 protein: CASSSGGLSGRLKTDTQYF. CDR3 in DNA: TGTGCCAGCAGCTCCGGGGGGCTCAGCGGGAGACTTAAAACAGATACGCAGTATTTT. This chain uses TRBV5-4 with TRBJ2-3; 8 bases agree with TRBD2. Trimming at V came to 3 bases and at J to 3 bases, leaving 18 bases not matched to a gene. Germline V gene data show CDR1 as SGHNT and CDR2 as YYREEE (reference sequence). The CDR3 is 19 amino acids.

This clonotype was detected once. The chain carries TRBV5-6 and TRBJ1-6; 7 bases match TRBD1. Germline V CDR1 and CDR2: SGHDT, YYEEEE. The V segment lost 0 bases and the J segment 7 bases; nucleotides outside the gene matches: 1. The CDR3 has 14 residues. The CDR3 reads CASSLEQGNSPLHF. CDR3 in DNA: TGTGCCAGCAGCTTGGAACAGGGGAATTCACCCCTCCACTTT.

A note on this clonotype: The junction departs from the called germline gene at one end, perhaps through a read error. J is TRBJ1-2 and V is TRBV7-2; D possibly corresponds to TRBD1 (5 bases). This CDR3 has 13 residues. Germline V CDR1 and CDR2: SGHTA, FQGNSA. CDR3 amino acids: CASSLLLDSSSVF. The CDR3 DNA reads as TGTGCCAGCAGCTTATTGCTTGACAGCTCATCAGTCTTC.

The chain has TRBV5-4 and TRBJ2-5; 10 nucleotides match TRBD1. Trimming cost V 6 bases and J 7 bases; bases outside gene matches: 15. The CDR3 runs 16 residues. CDR1 SGHNT and CDR2 YYREEE come from the germline V gene (reference sequence). CDR3 nucleotide sequence: TGTGCCAGCACCGCCCGGGACAGGGGCGGCGGTGGGACCCAGTACTTC. It is translated as CASTARDRGGGGTQYF. Full variable domain (rest looked up from reference TRBV5-4 and TRBJ2-5): ETGVTQSPTHLIKTRGQQVTLRCSSQSGHNTVSWYQQALGQGPQFIFQYYREEENGRGNFPPRFSGLQFPNYSSELNVNALELDDSALYLCASTARDRGGGGTQYFGPGTRLLVL.

CDR3 nucleotide sequence: TGTGCCAGCAGCTTAGCGTACGTGGGTCTGAATGAAAAACTGTTTTTT. Its protein is CASSLAYVGLNEKLFF. This chain links TRBV7-2 with TRBJ1-4; no clear D gene. The CDR3 consists of 16 residues. V lost 0 bases, J lost 5 bases, and 13 bases lay in between. Germline V CDR1 and CDR2: SGHTA, FQGNSA.

This clonotype was detected a few times. The chain combines TRBV7-2 with TRBJ1-5; a possible D gene is TRBD1 (5 bases). CDR3 length equals 15 residues. The germline V gene has CDR1 SGHTA and CDR2 FQGNSA. Trimming took off 6 bases at V and 5 bases at J, with 17 bases between the two ends. CDR3 loop: CASSGGGIGDQPQHF. The CDR3 DNA sequence: TGTGCCAGCAGTGGGGGAGGGATAGGAGATCAGCCCCAGCATTTT.

This chain connects TRBV7-2 to TRBJ2-1, with D possibly TRBD2 on 5 matching bases. Germline V CDR1 and CDR2: SGHTA, FQGNSA. CDR3 length: 16 amino acids. Trimming took 5 bases from V and 0 from J, leaving 14 bases between them. This CDR3 is CASSPYRGSSYNEQFF. The CDR3, as DNA: TGTGCCAGCAGCCCCTATCGGGGAAGCTCCTACAATGAGCAGTTCTTC.

This clonotype appeared a few times. The V and J genes are TRBV7-2 and TRBJ2-2; tentative D call: TRBD2 (5 bases). The CDR3 runs 13 residues. V was trimmed by 4 bases and J by 4 bases, leaving 7 bases between them. Per germline, CDR1 SGHTA and CDR2 FQGNSA. CDR3 sequence: CASSSTSTGELFF. The CDR3 DNA sequence: TGTGCCAGCAGCTCCACTAGCACCGGGGAGCTGTTTTTT.

The V call is TRBV12-3 or TRBV12-4, the J call TRBJ2-7, with 7 bases matching TRBD1. With V trimmed by 2 bases and J by 3 bases, 10 bases remained unmatched. The CDR3 is 16 amino acids. This CDR3 is CASSLISMRQGYEQYF. The CDR3, as DNA: TGTGCCAGCAGTTTAATATCCATGAGACAGGGCTACGAGCAGTACTTC.

CDR3 sequence reads: CASSIGGGPWGEQFF. The CDR3 nucleotides read TGTGCCAGTAGTATAGGGGGGGGGCCCTGGGGTGAGCAGTTCTTC. V and J are TRBV19 and TRBJ2-1; D is possibly TRBD2 (7 bases). V lost 1 base and J 9 bases, leaving 16 bases between the germline ends. CDR3 length: 15 residues. Germline CDR1 is LNHDA and CDR2 is SQIVND (reference sequence).

The chain recombines TRBV4-1 with TRBJ2-1, with TRBD2 matching 7 bases. This CDR3 comprises 16 residues. The J segment lost 2 bases and the V segment lost 0 bases, leaving 4 bases of the junction unmatched. The germline V gene has CDR1 MGHRA and CDR2 YSYEKL. CDR3 loop: CASSQEGSGPYNEQFF. CDR3 DNA sequence: TGCGCCAGCAGCCAAGAAGGTAGCGGGCCCTACAATGAGCAGTTCTTC.

This clonotype has just a few counts. V gene TRBV12-3 or TRBV12-4 combines with J gene TRBJ1-5, with TRBD1 identical over 8 bases. This CDR3 region has 15 residues. The J segment lost 2 bases and the V segment lost 4 bases, leaving 4 bases of the junction unmatched. The CDR3 DNA reads TGTGCCAGCAGTTGGACAGGGCCTGGCAATCAGCCCCAGCATTTT. As protein: CASSWTGPGNQPQHF.

The rearrangement joins TRBV5-4 to TRBJ2-5; unclear D gene. From germline, CDR1 is SGHNT and CDR2 YYREEE (reference sequence). CDR3 length: 13 residues. The V gene lost 4 bases and the J gene lost 5 bases, with 12 bases spanning the gap. CDR3 in amino acids: CASSPSRAETQYF. The CDR3 DNA sequence: TGTGCCAGCAGCCCCTCGAGAGCGGAGACCCAGTACTTC.

This chain uses TRBV7-2 with TRBJ1-2, with a tentative D call TRBD1 (5 bases). V was shortened by 5 bases and J by 1 base, with 14 bases between the two germline ends. Germline V gene sequence: CDR1 SGHTA, CDR2 FQGNSA. The CDR3 is 15 amino acids. The CDR3 coding sequence is TGTGCCAGCAGCCCTCGAGAGGGGCTTAACTATGGCTACACCTTC. This gives the protein CASSPREGLNYGYTF.

The chain joins TRBV7-9 to TRBJ1-4; 7 bases fit TRBD1. This CDR3 is built from 14 residues. V dropped 5 bases and J dropped 7; count of bases not matched to a gene: 7. Germline CDR1 and CDR2: SEHNR and FQNEAQ (reference sequence). In DNA, the CDR3 is TGTGCCAGCAGCCAGGGGGGGGCGCGTGAAAAACTGTTTTTT. It encodes CASSQGGAREKLFF. The full variable domain, in which reference TRBV7-9 and TRBJ1-4 provide the parts outside the CDR3, is DTGVSQNPRHKITKRGQNVTFRCDPISEHNRLYWYRQTLGQGPEFLTYFQNEAQLEKSRLLSDRFSAERPKGSFSTLEIQRTEQGDSAMYLCASSQGGAREKLFFGSGTQLSVL.

This clonotype appeared a few times. This rearrangement joins TRBV7-6 to TRBJ2-1; no definite D call. Deletions cut 4 bases from V and 0 bases from J, with 10 bases between. The CDR3 has 15 residues. Germline CDR1 is SGHVS and CDR2 is FNYEAQ. CDR3: CASSSLGTSYNEQFF. CDR3 coding DNA: TGTGCCAGCAGCTCGTTGGGAACCTCCTACAATGAGCAGTTCTTC.

The DNA of the CDR3 is TGCAGTGCTAGGGTCCGCCGGGGGGATTATACGCAGTATTTT. Its translation is CSARVRRGDYTQYF. The chain uses TRBV20-1 and TRBJ2-3; 7 bases are shared with TRBD2. Per germline, CDR1 DFQATT and CDR2 SNEGSKA (reference sequence). V lost 3 bases to trimming and J lost 7 bases; unmatched junction nucleotides: 10. The CDR3 has 14 amino acids.

The chain combines TRBV10-3 with TRBJ2-7; D is ambiguous. This CDR3 comprises 15 residues. The V gene's germline CDR1 is ENHRY and CDR2 SYGVKD. The V gene lost 0 bases and the J gene lost 5 bases, with 14 bases spanning the gap. The CDR3 region has the DNA TGTGCCATCAGTGAGTCTTTGGGGTTGACCGACGAGCAGTACTTC. Protein sequence: CAISESLGLTDEQYF.

This clonotype showed up just a few times. The chain has TRBV6-2 or TRBV6-3 and TRBJ2-1; a weak D match, TRBD2 (5 bases). The germline CDR1 and CDR2 sequences are MNHEY and SVGEGT. V lost 1 base and J lost 4, with 11 bases in between. The CDR3 has 15 amino acids. In nucleotides, the CDR3 is TGTGCCAGCAGTTACTGGGAAGGAGGATACAATGAGCAGTTCTTC. Translating gives CASSYWEGGYNEQFF.

The V call is TRBV19, the J call TRBJ2-1, with D maybe TRBD1 (5 bases). The CDR3 contains 18 residues. The germline V gene encodes CDR1 LNHDA and CDR2 SQIVND (reference sequence). V was clipped by 3 bases and J by 2 bases, with 20 bases between them. CDR3 nucleotides: TGTGCCAGTAGTATCGGTTGGGCCAGGGTACTTCCCTACAATGAGCAGTTCTTC. This gives the protein CASSIGWARVLPYNEQFF.

The CDR3 nucleotides are TGTGCCACCACCACCGGGGGATCTGGGGCCAACGTCCTGACTTTC. The encoded protein is CATTTGGSGANVLTF. This chain connects TRBV15 to TRBJ2-6; perhaps TRBD2 as D (6 bases). V was cut by 7 bases and J by 1 base, with 11 bases left in between. Germline V gene sequence: CDR1 LNHNV, CDR2 YYDKDF (reference sequence). The CDR3 sequence is 15 residues long. Variable domain in full (rest from reference TRBV15 and TRBJ2-6): DAMVIQNPRYQVTQFGKPVTLSCSQTLNHNVMYWYQQKSSQAPKLLFHYYDKDFNNEADTPDNFQSRRPNTSFCFLDIRSPGLGDTAMYLCATTTGGSGANVLTFGAGSRLTVL.

V gene TRBV18 combines with J gene TRBJ1-4; TRBD1 matches at 8 bases. The CDR3 has 15 residues. Germline trimming cut 6 bases from V and 6 bases from J; bases unmatched to any gene: 9. Germline V gene data show CDR1 as KGHSH and CDR2 as LQKENI. CDR3 nucleotide sequence: TGTGCCAGCTCTCTTAGGACAGGGACGGATGAAAAACTGTTTTTT. Encoded protein: CASSLRTGTDEKLFF. Looking up the rest from reference TRBV18 and TRBJ1-4 gives the full variable domain: NAGVMQNPRHLVRRRGQEARLRCSPMKGHSHVYWYRQLPEEGLKFMVYLQKENIIDESGMPKERFSAEFPKEGPSILRIQQVVRGDSAAYFCASSLRTGTDEKLFFGSGTQLSVL.

In DNA form, the CDR3 reads TGTGCCATCAGCACAGGGGTGGACACTGAAGCTTTCTTT. Encoded protein: CAISTGVDTEAFF. The chain links TRBV10-3 to TRBJ1-1, with 7 bases that match TRBD1. The CDR3 has 13 amino acids. CDR1 ENHRY and CDR2 SYGVKD come from the germline V gene. Trimming at V came to 6 bases and at J to 3 bases, leaving 4 bases not matched to a gene.

This clonotype was recorded many times. This chain joins TRBV12-3 or TRBV12-4 and TRBJ1-2; D is unresolved. Trimming took 2 bases from V and 6 from J, leaving 7 bases between them. The CDR3 consists of 12 residues. The CDR3 reads CASSLSKDGYTF. The CDR3 DNA is TGTGCCAGCAGTTTATCGAAGGATGGCTACACCTTC.

This chain connects TRBV20-1 to TRBJ2-6, with TRBD1 as a possible D gene (7 bases). This CDR3 spans 21 amino acids. V gave up 2 bases and J gave up 0 bases, with 26 bases separating them. Germline V gene data show CDR1 as DFQATT and CDR2 as SNEGSKA (reference sequence). The CDR3 protein is CSARPGGFGGRGSSGANVLTF. The CDR3 DNA reads TGCAGTGCTAGACCAGGGGGGTTCGGTGGCAGGGGATCCTCTGGGGCCAACGTCCTGACTTTC.

The rearrangement links TRBV12-3 or TRBV12-4 to TRBJ1-4, with TRBD1 matching over 9 bases. CDR3 length equals 15 residues. V shed 5 bases, J shed 4 bases, and the junction held 5 bases outside the gene matches. The CDR3 nucleotides are TGTGCCAGCAGTCCAACAGGGGGCATTAATGAAAAACTGTTTTTT. Its protein is CASSPTGGINEKLFF.

The chain couples TRBV10-3 to TRBJ2-2; tentatively, D is TRBD1 or TRBD2 (6 bases each). The CDR3 is 19 residues long. V lost 0 bases to trimming and J lost 2 bases, with 19 bases between them. CDR1 and CDR2 (germline): ENHRY, SYGVKD. CDR3 in amino acids: CAISESGRPGAPNTGELFF. The CDR3 nucleotides are TGTGCCATCAGTGAGTCAGGTCGTCCGGGGGCCCCTAACACCGGGGAGCTGTTTTTT.

The sample holds many counts of this clonotype. The CDR3 region is CASSLRGGSDEQFF. CDR3 nucleotide sequence: TGTGCCAGCAGCTTACGTGGCGGGAGCGATGAGCAGTTCTTC. The chain employs TRBV7-6 and TRBJ2-1; 7 bases agree with TRBD2. Germline assignment: CDR1 SGHVS and CDR2 FNYEAQ. The J segment lost 8 bases and the V segment lost 2 bases, leaving 6 bases of the junction unmatched. The CDR3 extends over 14 amino acids.

This clonotype came up a few times. This chain uses TRBV6-2 or TRBV6-3 with TRBJ1-5; 8 bases agree with TRBD1. There are 14 residues in the CDR3. Unmatched junction bases numbered 3, after V lost 2 bases and J lost 6 bases. Germline lookup yields CDR1 MNHEY and CDR2 SVGEGT. CDR3 protein: CASSYLRGPQPQHF. In DNA form, the CDR3 reads TGTGCCAGCAGTTACCTCAGGGGGCCTCAGCCCCAGCATTTT.

This clonotype was counted between two and nine times. J is TRBJ1-5 and V is TRBV12-3 or TRBV12-4; no clear D gene. This CDR3 has 11 residues. The V and J ends lost 4 bases and 11 bases respectively, with 9 bases between them. DNA of the CDR3: TGTGCCAGCAGTTCCGGGGTAGCCCAGCATTTT. It encodes CASSSGVAQHF.